A single sample gave rise to the 8 T cell receptor beta chains below, sequenced in a study of CD8 T cells in ankylosing spondylitis. General study findings and limits: Ankylosing spondylitis blood appeared to be characterized by a TCR beta motif of roughly eight highly homologous variants.

One entry per CDR3 protein, called by TCRdb with MiXCR from the 5' RACE reads. This repertoire shows a few hundred thousand distinct CDR3 sequences, more than 15% found once; its top ten account for approximately 1%. No antigen has been identified for these receptors. Material for sequencing was blood, either unsorted or a sorted T cell fraction (not recorded which). These receptor sequences come from a male donor with ankylosing spondylitis.

The chain links TRBV4-2 to TRBJ2-3, with TRBD1 as a possible D gene (6 bases). This CDR3 comprises 16 residues. Germline lookup yields CDR1 LGHNA and CDR2 YNFKEQ. Trimming took 9 bases from V and 4 from J, leaving 23 bases between them. As DNA, the CDR3 is TGTGCCAGTGGACCAGGGGCGGGCGGGCGGCCAGATACGCAGTATTTT. It yields the protein CASGPGAGGRPDTQYF.

The CDR3 loop is CASSASGTGLEKLFF. The CDR3 bases are TGTGCCAGCAGTGCGTCCGGGACAGGGTTGGAAAAACTGTTTTTT. The V call is TRBV27, the J call TRBJ1-4; TRBD1 agrees at 9 bases. This CDR3 is built from 15 residues. CDR1 is MNHEY and CDR2 is SMNVEV in the germline V gene (reference sequence). V gave up 5 bases and J gave up 8 bases; unmatched junction bases: 9.

This clonotype has more than one count but fewer than ten. The gene calls are TRBV28 and TRBJ2-7, with D possibly being TRBD1 (6 bases). This CDR3 is built from 13 residues. V lost 6 bases, J lost 1 base, and 10 bases lay in between. CDR1 and CDR2 from the germline V gene are MDHEN and SYDVKM. The CDR3 bases are TGTGCCAGCAGACCCCAGGGGTCCTACGAGCAGTACTTC. It yields the protein CASRPQGSYEQYF.

This clonotype occurred many times. The genes are TRBV12-3 or TRBV12-4 and TRBJ1-1, with TRBD1 matching over 8 bases. With V trimmed by 6 bases and J by 8 bases, 5 bases remained unmatched. There are 12 residues in the CDR3. The CDR3 sequence is CASRGTGGEAFF. Here the CDR3 DNA reads TGTGCCAGCAGGGGGACAGGCGGAGAAGCTTTCTTT.

The rearrangement joins TRBV7-9 to TRBJ2-7, with D perhaps matching TRBD1 (5 bases). V lost 3 bases and J lost 2, with 17 bases in between. This CDR3 is built from 16 residues. CDR1 SEHNR and CDR2 FQNEAQ come from the germline V gene (reference sequence). This CDR3 reads CASSLDRLGATYEQYF. CDR3 DNA: TGTGCCAGCAGCTTGGACCGGTTAGGGGCGACCTACGAGCAGTACTTC.

The chain employs TRBV18 and TRBJ1-4; no firm D call. V shed 5 bases and J shed 5 bases, with 9 bases lying between them. CDR1 is KGHSH and CDR2 is LQKENI in the germline V gene. This CDR3 contains 13 residues. The CDR3 region is CASSMGRNEKLFF. The CDR3 DNA reads TGTGCCAGCTCAATGGGCCGGAATGAAAAACTGTTTTTT.

The CDR3 reads CSVEYGRRDRGLGLVYEQYF. CDR3 sequence (DNA): TGCAGCGTTGAGTATGGCCGGCGGGACAGGGGGCTGGGGTTAGTTTACGAGCAGTACTTC. The chain is built from TRBV29-1 and TRBJ2-7; 12 bases align to TRBD1. Germline assignment: CDR1 SQVTM and CDR2 ANQGSEA. The V segment lost 3 bases and the J segment 4 bases; nucleotides outside the gene matches: 22. The CDR3 extends over 20 amino acids.

This clonotype was counted at least ten times. The chain employs TRBV5-1 and TRBJ2-7; D call uncertain. Germline CDR1 and CDR2: SGHRS and YFSETQ. The CDR3 totals 14 residues. Deletions cut 2 bases from V and 0 bases from J, with 9 bases between. The chain's CDR3 is CASSFTDPSYEQYF. CDR3 DNA sequence: TGCGCCAGCAGCTTTACTGATCCCTCCTACGAGCAGTACTTC.